This TCR beta chain was sequenced for a study of T-cell reconstitution after alpha-beta-depleted transplantation in children. The authors prepared the TCRbeta library with unique molecular identifiers. TCRdb processed the PCR reads anew with MiXCR; each CDR3 protein has one entry. The repertoire holds some 200,000 distinct CDR3 sequences, about 6.4% seen once, with roughly 3% in the top ten. Trimming removed 3 bases at V and 5 bases at J, with 11 bases between. The CDR3 has 13 residues. The chain recombines TRBV12-3 or TRBV12-4 with TRBJ2-7, with D unresolved. The receptor comes from a human donor who donated a stem cell graft to a child with Wiskott-Aldrich syndrome. This specimen consisted of PBMCs from the stem cell graft donor, obtained from the stem cell graft. CDR3 region: CASSLRHTHEQYF. Here the CDR3 DNA reads TGTGCCAGCAGTTTGAGACATACCCACGAGCAGTACTTC.